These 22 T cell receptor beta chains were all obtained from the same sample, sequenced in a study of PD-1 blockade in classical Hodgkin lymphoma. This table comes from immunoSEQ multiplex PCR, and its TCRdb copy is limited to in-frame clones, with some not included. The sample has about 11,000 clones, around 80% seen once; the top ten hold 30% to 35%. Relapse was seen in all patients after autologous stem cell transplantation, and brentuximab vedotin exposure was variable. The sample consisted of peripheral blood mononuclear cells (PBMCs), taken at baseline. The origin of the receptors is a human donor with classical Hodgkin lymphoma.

The chain's CDR3 is CASSWDGGSEKLFF. CDR3 sequence (DNA): TGTGCCAGCAGCTGGGACGGGGGAAGTGAAAAACTGTTTTTT. The gene calls are TRBV6-5 and TRBJ1-4, with a possible D match to TRBD1 (5 bases). The CDR3 is made up of 14 amino acids. Trimming removed 6 bases at V and 7 bases at J, with 15 bases between. Germline CDR1 and CDR2: MNHEY and SVGAGI.

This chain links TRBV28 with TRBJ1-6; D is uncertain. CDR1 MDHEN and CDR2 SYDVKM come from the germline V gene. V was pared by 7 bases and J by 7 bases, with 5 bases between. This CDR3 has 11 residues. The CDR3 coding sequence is TGTGCCAGCACCACGAATTCACCCCTCCACTTT. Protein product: CASTTNSPLHF. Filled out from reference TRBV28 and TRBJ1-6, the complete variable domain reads DVKVTQSSRYLVKRTGEKVFLECVQDMDHENMFWYRQDPGLGLRLIYFSYDVKMKEKGDIPEGYSVSREKKERFSLILESASTNQTSMYLCASTTNSPLHFGNGTRLTVT.

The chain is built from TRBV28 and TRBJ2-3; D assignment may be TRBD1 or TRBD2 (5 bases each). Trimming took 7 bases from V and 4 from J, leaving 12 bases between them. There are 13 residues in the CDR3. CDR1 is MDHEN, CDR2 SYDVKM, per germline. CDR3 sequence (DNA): TGTGCCAGCACCCCCGGGACGCCAGATACGCAGTATTTT. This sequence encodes CASTPGTPDTQYF.

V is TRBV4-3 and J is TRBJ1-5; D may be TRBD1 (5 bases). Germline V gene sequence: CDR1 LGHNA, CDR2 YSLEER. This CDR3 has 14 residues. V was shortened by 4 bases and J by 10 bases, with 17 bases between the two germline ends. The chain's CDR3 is CASSPDSNLLPQHF. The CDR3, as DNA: TGCGCCAGCAGCCCCGACAGTAACTTATTACCCCAGCATTTT.

The CDR3 DNA sequence: TGTGCCAGCACGGAGGGGCCAGGGGGAGGCACTGAAGCTTTCTTT. Encoded protein: CASTEGPGGGTEAFF. The V and J genes are TRBV6-5 and TRBJ1-1, with 7 bases lining up with TRBD1. Germline V gene lookup returns CDR1 MNHEY and CDR2 SVGAGI. Trimming took 7 bases from V and 4 from J; bases not matched to a gene: 12. This CDR3 contains 15 residues.

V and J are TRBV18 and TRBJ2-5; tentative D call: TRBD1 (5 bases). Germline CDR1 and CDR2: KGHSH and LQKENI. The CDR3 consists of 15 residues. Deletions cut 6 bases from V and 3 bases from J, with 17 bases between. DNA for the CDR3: TGTGCCAGCTCCCCCCCCGGCGCAGGGAAAGAGACCCAGTACTTC. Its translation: CASSPPGAGKETQYF. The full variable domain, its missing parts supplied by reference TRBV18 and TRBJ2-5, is NAGVMQNPRHLVRRRGQEARLRCSPMKGHSHVYWYRQLPEEGLKFMVYLQKENIIDESGMPKERFSAEFPKEGPSILRIQQVVRGDSAAYFCASSPPGAGKETQYFGPGTRLLVL.

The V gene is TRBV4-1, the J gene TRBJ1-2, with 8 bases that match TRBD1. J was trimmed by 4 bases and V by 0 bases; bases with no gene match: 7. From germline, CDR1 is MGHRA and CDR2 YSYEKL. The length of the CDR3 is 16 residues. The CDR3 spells CASSQEVTTGAYGYTF. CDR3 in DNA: TGCGCCAGCAGCCAAGAAGTAACGACAGGGGCCTATGGCTACACCTTC.

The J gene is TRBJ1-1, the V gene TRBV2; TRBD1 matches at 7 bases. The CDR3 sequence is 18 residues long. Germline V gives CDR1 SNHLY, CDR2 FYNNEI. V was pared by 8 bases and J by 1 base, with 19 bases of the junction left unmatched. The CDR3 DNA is TGTGCCAGCCGATACCCCCAATTTTTGACAGGGTCGAACACTGAAGCTTTCTTT. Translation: CASRYPQFLTGSNTEAFF.

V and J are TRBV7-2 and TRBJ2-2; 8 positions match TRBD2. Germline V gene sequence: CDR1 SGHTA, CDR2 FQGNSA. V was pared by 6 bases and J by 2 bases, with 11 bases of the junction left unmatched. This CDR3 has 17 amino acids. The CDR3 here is CASRSSGALFNTGELFF. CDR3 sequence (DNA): TGTGCCAGCAGGAGTAGCGGGGCCCTATTCAACACCGGGGAGCTGTTTTTT. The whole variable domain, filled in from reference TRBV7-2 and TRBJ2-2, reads GAGVSQSPSNKVTEKGKDVELRCDPISGHTALYWYRQSLGQGLEFLIYFQGNSAPDKSGLPSDRFSAERTGGSVSTLTIQRTQQEDSAVYLCASRSSGALFNTGELFFGEGSRLTVL.

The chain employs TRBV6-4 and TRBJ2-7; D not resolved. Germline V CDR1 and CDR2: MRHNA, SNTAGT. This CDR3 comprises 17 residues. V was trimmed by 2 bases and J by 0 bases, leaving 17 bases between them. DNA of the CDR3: TGTGCCAGCAGTGACCCGAGTCTTGGCAGGCGCTCCTACGAGCAGTACTTC. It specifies CASSDPSLGRRSYEQYF.

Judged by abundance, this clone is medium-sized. CDR3 in amino acids: CASSRPLSGNTIYF. The CDR3 DNA follows: TGTGCCAGCAGTCGTCCTTTATCTGGAAACACCATATATTTT. The chain recombines TRBV2 with TRBJ1-3; D ambiguous. The V gene's germline CDR1 is SNHLY and CDR2 FYNNEI. V was clipped by 5 bases and J by 1 base, with 9 bases between them. The CDR3 loop spans 14 amino acids.

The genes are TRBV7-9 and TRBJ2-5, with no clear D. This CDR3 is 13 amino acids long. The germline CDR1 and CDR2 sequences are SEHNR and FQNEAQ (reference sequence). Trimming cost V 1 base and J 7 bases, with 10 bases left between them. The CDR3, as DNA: TGTGCCAGCAGCTTAGAATCCGTAAGGACCCAGTACTTC. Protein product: CASSLESVRTQYF.

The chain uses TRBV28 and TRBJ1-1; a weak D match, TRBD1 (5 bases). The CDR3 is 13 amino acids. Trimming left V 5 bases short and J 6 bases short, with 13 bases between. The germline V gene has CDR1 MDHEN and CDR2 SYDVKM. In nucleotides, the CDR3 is TGTGCCAGCAGTCTCCGGGGGATGTCTGAAGCTTTCTTT. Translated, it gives CASSLRGMSEAFF.

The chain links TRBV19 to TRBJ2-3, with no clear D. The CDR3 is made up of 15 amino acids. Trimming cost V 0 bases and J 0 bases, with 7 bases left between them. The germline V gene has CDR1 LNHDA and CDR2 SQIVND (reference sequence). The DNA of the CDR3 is TGTGCCAGTAGTATAGAAGGGTCTAGCACAGATACGCAGTATTTT. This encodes CASSIEGSSTDTQYF.

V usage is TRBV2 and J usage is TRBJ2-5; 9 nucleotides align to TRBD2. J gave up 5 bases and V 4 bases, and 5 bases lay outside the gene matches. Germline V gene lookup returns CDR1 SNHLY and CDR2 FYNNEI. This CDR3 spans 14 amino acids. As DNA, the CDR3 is TGTGCCAGCAGTGGCGAGCGGGGGGATGAGACCCAGTACTTC. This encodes CASSGERGDETQYF.

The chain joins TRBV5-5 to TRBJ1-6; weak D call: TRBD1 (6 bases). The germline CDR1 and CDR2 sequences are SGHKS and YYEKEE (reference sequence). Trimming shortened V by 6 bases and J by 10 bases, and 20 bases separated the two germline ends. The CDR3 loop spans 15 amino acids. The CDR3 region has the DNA TGTGCCAGCACCCCTGTCCGGGACAATCGGTCACCCCTCCACTTT. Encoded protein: CASTPVRDNRSPLHF.

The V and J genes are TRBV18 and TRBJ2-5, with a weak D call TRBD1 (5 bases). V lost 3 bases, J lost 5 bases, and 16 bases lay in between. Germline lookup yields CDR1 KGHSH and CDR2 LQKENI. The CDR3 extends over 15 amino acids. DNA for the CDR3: TGTGCCAGCTCACCGGCGGTTACAGGATCGGAGACCCAGTACTTC. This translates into CASSPAVTGSETQYF.

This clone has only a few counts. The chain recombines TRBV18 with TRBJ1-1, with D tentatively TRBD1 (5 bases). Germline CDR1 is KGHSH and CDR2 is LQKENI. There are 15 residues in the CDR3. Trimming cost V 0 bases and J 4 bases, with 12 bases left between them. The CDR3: CASSPPGQGGTEAFF. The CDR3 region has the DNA TGTGCCAGCTCACCACCGGGGCAGGGAGGCACTGAAGCTTTCTTT.

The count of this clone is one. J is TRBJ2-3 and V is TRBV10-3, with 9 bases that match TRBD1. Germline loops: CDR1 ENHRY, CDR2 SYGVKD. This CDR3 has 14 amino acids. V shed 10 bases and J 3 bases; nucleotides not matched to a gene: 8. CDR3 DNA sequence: TGTGCCACCCGTTACAGGGGGCGGACAGATACGCAGTATTTT. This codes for CATRYRGRTDTQYF.

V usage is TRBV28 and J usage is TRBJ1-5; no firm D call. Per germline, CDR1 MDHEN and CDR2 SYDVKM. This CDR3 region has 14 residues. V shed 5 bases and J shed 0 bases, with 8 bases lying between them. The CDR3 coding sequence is TGTGCCAGCAGTCCCAACTATAGCAATCAGCCCCAGCATTTT. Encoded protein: CASSPNYSNQPQHF.

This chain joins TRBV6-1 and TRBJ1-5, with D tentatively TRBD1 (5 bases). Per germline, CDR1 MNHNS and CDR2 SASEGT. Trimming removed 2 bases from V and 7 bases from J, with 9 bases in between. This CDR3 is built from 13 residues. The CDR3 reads CASSEQGYQPQHF. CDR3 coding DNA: TGTGCCAGCAGTGAACAGGGATACCAGCCCCAGCATTTT.

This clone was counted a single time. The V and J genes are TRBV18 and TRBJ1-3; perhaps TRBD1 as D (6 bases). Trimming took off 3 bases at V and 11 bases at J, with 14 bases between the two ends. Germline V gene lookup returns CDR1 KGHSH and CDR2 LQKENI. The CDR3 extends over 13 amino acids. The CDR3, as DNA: TGTGCCAGCTCACCTGATCAAGGACAGTCCATATATTTT. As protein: CASSPDQGQSIYF.